Given below is one T cell receptor (beta chain) in context. This same CDR3 is encoded by further DNA sequences in the sample. CD8 cells regarded as naive lacked CD45RO, were positively chosen for CCR7, and omitted terminally differentiated effector memory CD45RA+ cells. The sample originates from a study of shared clonotypes between healthy human individuals. About the research overall: Each donor's CD4 naive and CD4 memory cells filled three plates apiece, CD8 naive two, and CD8 memory one.

With 0 bases removed from V and 1 base from J, the gap between germline ends came to 8 bases. The germline gives CDR1 SGDLS, CDR2 YYNGEE. The CDR3 contains 14 residues. Clones were read by immunoSEQ multiplex PCR, and TCRdb kept only the in-frame ones, dropping some. The sample has some 2 million clones, about 95% seen once; the top ten hold roughly 1.2%. The clonotype originates from a man younger than 35 in good health. Sequencing input: naive CD8+ T cells sorted from blood. The chain employs TRBV9 and TRBJ2-7; tentative D call: TRBD1 (5 bases). The CDR3 region is CASSVGGPSYEQYF. The CDR3 bases are TGTGCCAGCAGCGTAGGGGGCCCGTCCTACGAGCAGTACTTC.